The 26 T cell receptor beta chains in this list originate from one sample, sequenced in a study of T cell clonotyping in hematopoietic cell transplantation (dated by TCRdb to the early 2020s). What this sample's time point label stands for: 100 days after allo-HCT. Libraries came from the immunoSEQ multiplex PCR assay. This immuneACCESS table, as held by TCRdb, lists in-frame sequences with V and J called but not all clones. Of the missing ones, under half trace to an unresolved V gene in checked studies; the others have no known cause. This sample has approximately 6,000 clones in its table, and over 70% of those were observed once. Roughly 27% of the sample goes to the ten largest clones. Material: PBMCs, obtained 100 days after allogeneic stem cell transplant. These receptors all stem from a male patient in his 50s who had an allogeneic stem cell transplant from an unrelated donor, so the T cells may come from the graft donor. Some clones in this sample may be carry-over from other donors' samples.

The chain uses TRBV25-1 and TRBJ2-1; TRBD2 matches 9 bases. CDR1 and CDR2 (germline): MGHDK, SYGVNS. V trimming: 5 bases; J trimming: 4 bases; junction bases outside the gene matches: 6. The CDR3 spans 15 residues. The CDR3 is CASSPSGLAYNEQFF. For the CDR3, the DNA is TGTGCCAGCAGTCCCTCGGGACTAGCTTACAATGAGCAGTTCTTC.

This chain uses TRBV5-4 with TRBJ2-1; 14 bases match TRBD2. Germline V gene sequence: CDR1 SGHNT, CDR2 YYREEE (reference sequence). The CDR3 has 16 residues. J gave up 15 bases and V 5 bases, and 16 bases lay outside the gene matches. The CDR3 loop reads CASRPPGLAGAGEVFF. The CDR3 DNA sequence: TGTGCCAGCAGACCACCGGGACTAGCGGGAGCGGGTGAGGTGTTCTTC. The whole variable domain, remainder taken from reference TRBV5-4 and TRBJ2-1, is ETGVTQSPTHLIKTRGQQVTLRCSSQSGHNTVSWYQQALGQGPQFIFQYYREEENGRGNFPPRFSGLQFPNYSSELNVNALELDDSALYLCASRPPGLAGAGEVFFGPGTRLTVL.

The chain combines TRBV9 with TRBJ2-1; perhaps TRBD2 as D (5 bases). V lost 4 bases and J lost 5, with 16 bases in between. The germline V gene encodes CDR1 SGDLS and CDR2 YYNGEE. There are 15 residues in the CDR3. DNA for the CDR3: TGTGCCAGCAGCCCCAGACTAACTACAAACAATGAGCAGTTCTTC. Translating gives CASSPRLTTNNEQFF.

V is TRBV30 and J is TRBJ2-1; D not resolved. V was pared by 5 bases and J by 6 bases, with 8 bases between. The V gene's germline CDR1 is GTSNPN and CDR2 SVGIG (reference sequence). The CDR3 is 11 amino acids. CDR3 coding DNA: TGTGCCTGGGGCGGCCGCAATGAGCAGTTCTTC. Translation gives CAWGGRNEQFF.

This clone showed up just a few times. The chain is built from TRBV12-5 and TRBJ2-1, with D possibly matching TRBD2 (5 bases). CDR3 length: 13 amino acids. Trimming removed 2 bases from V and 9 bases from J, with 11 bases in between. Germline CDR1 LGHNT, CDR2 FRNRAP. The CDR3 region is CASGLLGRVEQFF. CDR3 nucleotide sequence: TGTGCTAGTGGTTTGTTAGGGCGGGTTGAGCAGTTCTTC.

This rearrangement joins TRBV7-1 to TRBJ1-5; no clear D. TRBV7-1 is an ORF, with its function uncertain. CDR3 size: 15 residues. V lost 5 bases to trimming and J lost 6 bases, with 17 bases between them. Here the CDR3 DNA reads TGTGCCAGCAGCCCAGAGGTCGGGGTCAGTCAGCCCCAGCATTTT. Its translation: CASSPEVGVSQPQHF.

The chain is built from TRBV27 and TRBJ2-2; 7 positions match TRBD1. V lost 5 bases, J lost 4 bases, and 13 bases stayed unmatched. The CDR3 sequence is 17 residues long. CDR1 and CDR2 from the germline V gene are MNHEY and SMNVEV (reference sequence). The CDR3 region is CASSPTPDREITGELFF. For the CDR3, the DNA is TGTGCCAGCAGTCCCACCCCCGACAGGGAGATCACCGGGGAGCTGTTTTTT.

The V call is TRBV6-5, the J call TRBJ2-1; D possibly matches TRBD1 or TRBD2 (6 bases each). The CDR3 runs to 15 residues. Germline CDR1 reads MNHEY; CDR2 reads SVGAGI. V was trimmed by 6 bases and J by 6 bases, leaving 18 bases between them. DNA for the CDR3: TGTGCCAGCAGCCGCATATCGACGGGGGCCAATGAGCAGTTCTTC. It codes for CASSRISTGANEQFF.

The J gene is TRBJ2-7, the V gene TRBV25-1; TRBD2 aligns across 13 bases. CDR1 and CDR2 (germline): MGHDK, SYGVNS. There are 15 residues in the CDR3. V dropped 2 bases and J dropped 6; count of bases not matched to a gene: 4. CDR3 in amino acids: CASSEGLAGAGEQYF. CDR3 sequence (DNA): TGTGCCAGCAGTGAAGGACTAGCGGGAGCAGGCGAGCAGTACTTC.

The chain uses TRBV2 and TRBJ1-2; tentatively, D is TRBD1 (5 bases). The CDR3 covers 11 residues. Per the germline V gene, CDR1 is SNHLY and CDR2 is FYNNEI. The ends were cut back, 1 base at V and 10 bases at J, with 7 bases in the middle. The DNA of the CDR3 is TGTGCCAGCAGTGAAGAAGGGGCCTACACCTTC. Translation gives CASSEEGAYTF.

V usage is TRBV5-5 and J usage is TRBJ1-5; D gene uncertain. In germline, CDR1 is SGHKS, CDR2 YYEKEE (reference sequence). The CDR3 is 15 residues long. The V gene lost 4 bases and the J gene lost 0 bases, with 11 bases spanning the gap. The DNA of the CDR3 is TGTGCCAGCAGCATCCAAGGATATAGCAATCAGCCCCAGCATTTT. The encoded protein is CASSIQGYSNQPQHF.

This chain uses TRBV5-6 with TRBJ2-7, with a possible D match to TRBD2 (6 bases). There are 14 residues in the CDR3. V was trimmed by 2 bases and J by 2 bases, leaving 11 bases between them. The germline gives CDR1 SGHDT, CDR2 YYEEEE. The CDR3 DNA sequence: TGTGCCAGCAGCTTACGAATAGCGGCCTACGAGCAGTACTTC. Translated, it gives CASSLRIAAYEQYF.

The gene calls are TRBV28 and TRBJ1-2; D not resolved. V lost 2 bases to trimming and J lost 5 bases, with 6 bases between them. From germline, CDR1 is MDHEN and CDR2 SYDVKM. CDR3 length equals 12 residues. This CDR3 reads CASSLREYGYTF. The CDR3 bases are TGTGCCAGCAGTTTACGGGAATATGGCTACACCTTC.

The CDR3 spells CAWSASGSTDTQYF. The CDR3 DNA is TGTGCCTGGAGTGCTAGCGGGAGTACAGATACGCAGTATTTT. V gene TRBV30 combines with J gene TRBJ2-3, with 10 positions matching TRBD2. From germline, CDR1 is GTSNPN and CDR2 SVGIG (reference sequence). The trim removed 1 base at V and 3 bases at J, leaving 1 base unmatched. This CDR3 region has 14 residues.

This chain joins TRBV30 and TRBJ1-5; D gene ambiguous. This CDR3 has 16 amino acids. The germline gives CDR1 GTSNPN, CDR2 SVGIG (reference sequence). V was pared by 0 bases and J by 2 bases, with 14 bases between. The chain's CDR3 is CAWSVQSTVGNQPQHF. CDR3 in DNA: TGTGCCTGGAGTGTACAGAGTACGGTGGGCAATCAGCCCCAGCATTTT.

V usage is TRBV28 and J usage is TRBJ2-7; no definite D call. The V gene lost 6 bases and the J gene lost 1 base, with 13 bases spanning the gap. CDR1 and CDR2 (germline): MDHEN, SYDVKM. The CDR3 is 14 amino acids. CDR3 in amino acids: CASRGAARSYEQYF. CDR3 bases: TGTGCCAGCAGAGGTGCAGCGAGATCCTACGAGCAGTACTTC.

This sequence joins TRBV6-5 and TRBJ1-1, with D possibly matching TRBD1 (5 bases). Germline V gene lookup returns CDR1 MNHEY and CDR2 SVGAGI. The V and J ends lost 2 bases and 0 bases respectively, with 10 bases between them. The CDR3 totals 15 residues. The CDR3, as DNA: TGTGCCAGCAGTTACAGGGGTGGGATGAACACTGAAGCTTTCTTT. This encodes CASSYRGGMNTEAFF.

This rearrangement joins TRBV29-1 to TRBJ2-7; 8 bases map to TRBD2. V was clipped by 7 bases and J by 0 bases; unmatched bases: 5. The CDR3 spans 13 residues. Germline lookup yields CDR1 SQVTM and CDR2 ANQGSEA. DNA of the CDR3: TGCAGCGCCGAGGGACTAGACTCCTACGAGCAGTACTTC. Protein sequence: CSAEGLDSYEQYF.

This CDR3 reads CAWSVRGGQPQHF. The CDR3, as DNA: TGTGCCTGGAGTGTGAGGGGAGGTCAGCCCCAGCATTTT. The chain carries TRBV30 and TRBJ1-5, with a weak D call TRBD1 (5 bases). This CDR3 has 13 amino acids. Per germline, CDR1 GTSNPN and CDR2 SVGIG (reference sequence). Between the trimmed V and J ends, which lost 0 bases and 6 bases, there was a span of 9 bases.

V is TRBV5-6 and J is TRBJ2-1; D may match TRBD1 or TRBD2 (5 bases each). The CDR3 totals 12 residues. The ends were cut back, 4 bases at V and 7 bases at J, with 9 bases in the middle. The germline V gene has CDR1 SGHDT and CDR2 YYEEEE. CDR3: CASSLGVNEQFF. The CDR3 region has the DNA TGTGCCAGCAGCCTGGGGGTTAATGAGCAGTTCTTC.

CDR3 residues: CASSQGGDTEAFF. The CDR3 nucleotides read TGTGCCAGCAGCCAGGGTGGCGACACTGAAGCTTTCTTT. The V gene is TRBV6-6, the J gene TRBJ1-1; D is perhaps TRBD1 (5 bases). V lost 6 bases and J 3 bases, leaving 11 bases between the germline ends. Germline lookup yields CDR1 MNHNY and CDR2 SVGAGI (reference sequence). The CDR3 has 13 residues.

The chain links TRBV5-1 to TRBJ2-7; 9 positions agree with TRBD2. Trimming cost V 0 bases and J 3 bases; bases outside gene matches: 7. The CDR3 contains 16 residues. Germline V gene sequence: CDR1 SGHRS, CDR2 YFSETQ. In DNA, the CDR3 is TGCGCCAGCAGCTTGGCTCCGACTAGCGGTTACTACGAGCAGTACTTC. Its protein product is CASSLAPTSGYYEQYF.

The chain joins TRBV9 to TRBJ2-1; the D gene is possibly TRBD2 (7 bases). The germline V gene has CDR1 SGDLS and CDR2 YYNGEE. The CDR3 sequence is 17 residues long. The V end lost 3 bases, the J end lost 1 base, and 17 bases lay between the germline ends. The CDR3 region is CASSDHPGGLSYNEQFF. The DNA of the CDR3 is TGTGCCAGCAGCGATCACCCGGGGGGCCTTTCCTACAATGAGCAGTTCTTC.

A word on this clone: Relative to the germline gene, one junction end is altered; a read error may explain this. The chain uses TRBV2 and TRBJ2-3, with TRBD1 identical over 7 bases. The germline gives CDR1 SNHLY, CDR2 FYNNEI. This CDR3 contains 15 residues. The CDR3 DNA is TGTGCCAGCAGAGAAGACAGGGCCCCCCAGTTCACGCAGTATTTT. It translates to CASREDRAPQFTQYF. Based on the CDR3 plus reference TRBV2 and TRBJ2-3, the full variable domain is EPEVTQTPSHQVTQMGQEVILRCVPISNHLYFYWYRQILGQKVEFLVSFYNNEISEKSEIFDDQFSVERPDGSNFTLKIRSTKLEDSAMYFCASREDRAPQFTQYFGPGTRLTVL.

The V call is TRBV6-5, the J call TRBJ2-7; D is tentatively TRBD1 or TRBD2 (5 bases each). The V gene's germline CDR1 is MNHEY and CDR2 SVGAGI. This CDR3 spans 13 amino acids. V lost 4 bases and J 3 bases, leaving 10 bases between the germline ends. The CDR3 loop is CASSWDVGYEQYF. CDR3 DNA sequence: TGTGCCAGCAGTTGGGACGTGGGCTACGAGCAGTACTTC.

This clone has only a few counts. The V gene is TRBV7-2, the J gene TRBJ2-5; D gene ambiguous. Germline V gene lookup returns CDR1 SGHTA and CDR2 FQGNSA. The CDR3 contains 14 residues. The V and J ends lost 1 base and 1 base respectively, with 7 bases between them. CDR3 amino acids: CASSLVAAQETQYF. DNA of the CDR3: TGTGCCAGCAGCTTAGTAGCTGCCCAAGAGACCCAGTACTTC.